This TCR beta chain was obtained from a study of Tregs in tolerant kidney transplant recipients. Study summary: The nonmyeloablative bone marrow transplants came from related graft donors, with transient mixed chimerism. Overall study results and limits: Nucleotide sequences could not be compared across some patients' samples due to primer changes. The small number of patients limits these findings pending further validation. Activated donor B cell expansion appeared to reveal the most relevant donor-specific TCRbeta repertoire.

Trimming removed 2 bases at V and 1 base at J, with 11 bases between. The CDR3 runs to 15 residues. Germline assignment: CDR1 SNHLY and CDR2 FYNNEI. The repertoire was sequenced with immunoSEQ multiplex PCR; TCRdb's copy has only in-frame clones and lacks some. Its listing shows over 25,000 clones. Details on this clone: Its antigen is not known. The observed sequence ends 3 residues before the CDR3 terminus, with the missing tail filled in from the germline J gene.

The V call is TRBV2, the J call TRBJ1-2; no clear D gene. This specimen consisted of CD8+ T cells from blood, obtained before the transplant. The TCR comes from a human donor who received a combined kidney and bone marrow transplant. The DNA read from the CDR3 is TGTGCCAGCAGTGAAAGCCCTACGGGTAACTATGGC. Amino acids: CASSESPTGNYG. In full, the CDR3 reads CASSESPTGNYGYTF.